The present entry profiles one T cell receptor beta chain with its context. What it recognizes is unknown. Only in-frame clones appear in the TCRdb table, and some are missing; sequencing was by immunoSEQ multiplex PCR. Among about 170,000 clones listed, approximately 91% were seen once. This specimen belongs to a study of T cell responses to AZD1222 COVID-19 vaccine. The study's findings and limits: It was only six AZD1222 recipients who were seropositive at baseline. Females made up more of the donors, who were largely white British, and clonal diversity may have come out too low. Spike-wide coverage was observed for vaccine-associated CD4 TCRs, with dominant responses at 160-218 and 743-854.

CDR3 length: 17 residues. V lost 0 bases to trimming and J lost 6 bases, with 18 bases between them. Germline V gene data show CDR1 as LGHNA and CDR2 as YSLEER. The V call is TRBV4-3, the J call TRBJ2-4, with TRBD1 as a possible D gene (6 bases). This receptor was obtained from an adult in good health. The sequencing here drew on peripheral blood, taken on day 0 of AZD1222 vaccination. CDR3: CASSQERVGGLGNIQYF. Here the CDR3 DNA reads TGCGCCAGCAGCCAAGAAAGGGTAGGGGGTCTGGGAAACATTCAGTACTTC.